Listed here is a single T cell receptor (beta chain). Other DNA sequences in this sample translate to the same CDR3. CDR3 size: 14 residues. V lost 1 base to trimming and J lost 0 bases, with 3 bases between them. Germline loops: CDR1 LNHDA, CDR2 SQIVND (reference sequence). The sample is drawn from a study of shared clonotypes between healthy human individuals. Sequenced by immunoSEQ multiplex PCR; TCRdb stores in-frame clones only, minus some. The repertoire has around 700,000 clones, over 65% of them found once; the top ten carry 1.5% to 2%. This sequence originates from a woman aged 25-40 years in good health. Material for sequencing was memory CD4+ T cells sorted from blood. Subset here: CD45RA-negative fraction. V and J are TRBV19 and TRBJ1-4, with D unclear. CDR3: CASSIGATNEKLFF. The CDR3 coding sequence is TGTGCCAGTAGTATAGGTGCAACTAATGAAAAACTGTTTTTT. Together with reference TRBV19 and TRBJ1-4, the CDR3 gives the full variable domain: DGGITQSPKYLFRKEGQNVTLSCEQNLNHDAMYWYRQDPGQGLRLIYYSQIVNDFQKGDIAEGYSVSREKKESFPLTVTSAQKNPTAFYLCASSIGATNEKLFFGSGTQLSVL.